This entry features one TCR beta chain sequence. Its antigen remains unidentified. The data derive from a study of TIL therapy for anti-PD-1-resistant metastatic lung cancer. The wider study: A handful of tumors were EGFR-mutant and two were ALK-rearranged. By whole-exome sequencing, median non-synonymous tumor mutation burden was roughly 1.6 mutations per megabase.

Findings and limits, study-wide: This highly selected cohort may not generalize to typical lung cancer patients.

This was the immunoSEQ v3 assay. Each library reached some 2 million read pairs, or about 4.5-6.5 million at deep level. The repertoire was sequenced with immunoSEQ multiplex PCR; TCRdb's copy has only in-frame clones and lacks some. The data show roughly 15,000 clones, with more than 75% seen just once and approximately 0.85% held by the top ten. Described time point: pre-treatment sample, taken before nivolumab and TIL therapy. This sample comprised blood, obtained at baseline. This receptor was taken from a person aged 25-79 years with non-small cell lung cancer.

CDR3 amino acids: CASSHWSGSGTNYGYTF. CDR3 nucleotides: TGTGCCAGCAGCCACTGGTCAGGCTCCGGTACCAACTATGGCTACACCTTC. The genes are TRBV14 and TRBJ1-2; no clear D gene. CDR1 and CDR2 (germline): SGHDN, FVKESK. V dropped 3 bases and J dropped 2 bases, with 19 bases sitting between them. The length of the CDR3 is 17 residues. Full variable domain (rest looked up from reference TRBV14 and TRBJ1-2): EAGVTQFPSHSVIEKGQTVTLRCDPISGHDNLYWYRRVMGKEIKFLLHFVKESKQDESGMPNNRFLAERTGGTYSTLKVQPAELEDSGVYFCASSHWSGSGTNYGYTFGSGTRLTVV.